These T cell receptor beta chains were read from a single sample in a study of blood T cell repertoires in COVID-19. The data were produced by immunoSEQ multiplex PCR, yet TCRdb's version contains in-frame clones alone and is incomplete. The repertoire consists of around 300,000 clones, with more than 75% occurring once and the leading ten covering around 2%. Sequencing was performed on PBMCs or T cells enriched from blood (not recorded which). These receptors originate from an older woman in a cohort exposed to, infected with or recovered from COVID-19 (not recorded which). The CDR3 runs from the conserved cysteine through the conserved F or W. D genes are given only for firm matches. Size is stated for part of the rows, as once, few or many counts, or as a class when the clone is expanded.

D gene	V gene	J gene	clone size	CDR3 length	CDR3 protein	CDR3 DNA
TRBD2	TRBV15	TRBJ2-7	.	17	CATSRDGGVKYSYEQYF	TGTGCCACCAGCAGAGATGGGGGGGTGAAATACTCCTACGAGCAGTACTTC
.	TRBV18	TRBJ2-5	.	16	CASSPPGSPGGETQYF	TGTGCCAGCTCACCACCGGGGAGCCCCGGCGGAGAGACCCAGTACTTC
.	TRBV7-2	TRBJ2-2	.	15	CASSLSAGAGGELFF	TGTGCCAGCAGCCTTTCAGCAGGGGCGGGCGGGGAGCTGTTTTTT
TRBD2	TRBV7-2	TRBJ2-1	once	15	CASSPTSGEANEQFF	TGTGCCAGCAGCCCTACTAGCGGGGAAGCCAATGAGCAGTTCTTC
TRBD1	TRBV7-8	TRBJ2-7	.	16	CASIPRPGQSSYEQYF	TGTGCCAGCATCCCCAGACCGGGACAGAGCTCCTACGAGCAGTACTTC
TRBD1	TRBV7-9	TRBJ2-7	.	17	CASSLVVVLGQSYEQYF	TGTGCCAGCAGCTTAGTGGTGGTGTTGGGACAGTCCTACGAGCAGTACTTC
.	TRBV27	TRBJ1-1	.	13	CASRLTTNTEAFF	TGTGCCAGCAGGTTGACAACGAACACTGAAGCTTTCTTT
TRBD2	TRBV9	TRBJ2-5	.	18	CASSVGVLAGVRAETQYF	TGTGCCAGCAGCGTAGGGGTGTTAGCGGGAGTGAGGGCGGAGACCCAGTACTTC
TRBD1	TRBV5-1	TRBJ2-1	.	14	CASRRDRGNNEQFF	TGCGCCAGCAGGAGGGACAGGGGGAACAATGAGCAGTTCTTC
TRBD1	TRBV28	TRBJ1-4	.	17	CASSFPRTGATNEKLFF	TGTGCCAGCAGTTTCCCTCGGACAGGGGCAACTAATGAAAAACTGTTTTTT
.	TRBV27	TRBJ1-6	.	15	CASTASGSYNSPLHF	TGTGCCAGCACCGCCTCGGGCTCCTATAATTCACCCCTCCACTTT
.	TRBV9	TRBJ1-3	.	17	CASSPRAGRSSGNTIYF	TGTGCCAGCAGCCCCCGAGCGGGACGGAGCTCTGGAAACACCATATATTTT
.	TRBV11-2	TRBJ1-2	.	13	CASSLGGRGGYTF	TGTGCCAGCAGCTTAGGGGGCAGAGGAGGCTACACCTTC
.	TRBV7-9	TRBJ1-4	few	13	CASSSTGDEKLFF	TGTGCCAGCAGCTCTACGGGGGATGAAAAACTGTTTTTT
.	TRBV2	TRBJ2-1	.	11	CASNRYNEQFF	TGTGCCAGCAATAGATACAATGAGCAGTTCTTC
.	TRBV5-6	TRBJ1-2	.	17	CASSPFLEAGRPYGYTF	TGTGCCAGCAGCCCGTTTTTAGAAGCGGGGAGACCTTATGGCTACACCTTC
TRBD1	TRBV19	TRBJ2-1	.	15	CASSMPNRQGIEQFF	TGTGCCAGTAGTATGCCGAACCGACAGGGAATAGAGCAGTTCTTC
TRBD2	TRBV6-2/TRBV6-3	TRBJ2-3	.	15	CASSYSGESTDTQYF	TGTGCCAGCAGTTACAGCGGGGAAAGCACAGATACGCAGTATTTT
TRBD1	TRBV28	TRBJ2-3	.	14	CASSLPYRGDTQYF	TGTGCCAGCAGTTTACCCTACAGGGGTGATACGCAGTATTTT
.	TRBV4-1	TRBJ2-7	.	17	CASSQVARGPSSYEQYF	TGCGCCAGCAGCCAAGTTGCAAGAGGTCCTAGCTCCTACGAGCAGTACTTC
TRBD2	TRBV2	TRBJ2-3	.	15	CASTTSGAPTDTQYF	TGTGCCAGCACTACTAGCGGAGCACCCACAGATACGCAGTATTTT
TRBD2	TRBV9	TRBJ2-1	once	15	CASSALADFYNEQFF	TGTGCCAGCAGCGCACTAGCGGACTTTTACAATGAGCAGTTCTTC
.	TRBV13	TRBJ2-1	.	14	CASSLAGSYNEQFF	TGTGCCAGCAGCTTGGCAGGGTCCTACAATGAGCAGTTCTTC
.	TRBV19	TRBJ1-1	.	15	CASTPRQEMNTEAFF	TGTGCCAGTACCCCAAGACAGGAAATGAACACTGAAGCTTTCTTT
TRBD2	TRBV18	TRBJ2-3	once	17	CASSLHRLAASTDTQYF	TGTGCCAGCTCACTCCACCGACTAGCGGCTAGCACAGATACGCAGTATTTT
.	TRBV6-5	TRBJ2-5	.	13	CASRRGGGETQYF	TGTGCCAGCCGGAGGGGGGGTGGTGAGACCCAGTACTTC
.	TRBV7-8	TRBJ1-1	.	16	CASSYPLVARNTEAFF	TGTGCCAGCAGCTATCCCTTGGTGGCCCGGAACACTGAAGCTTTCTTT
TRBD1	TRBV7-9	TRBJ1-2	.	17	CASSLEGTGGGHYGYTF	TGTGCCAGCAGCTTAGAAGGGACAGGGGGCGGCCACTATGGCTACACCTTC
TRBD2	TRBV5-1	TRBJ2-7	.	18	CASSLGMVAGHGSYEQYF	TGCGCCAGCAGCTTGGGTATGGTAGCGGGACACGGATCCTACGAGCAGTACTTC
.	TRBV7-2	TRBJ2-7	.	18	CASSLAGVGGYLIYEQYF	TGTGCCAGCAGCTTAGCGGGGGTAGGGGGTTATTTAATCTACGAGCAGTACTTC
TRBD1	TRBV29-1	TRBJ1-4	.	12	CSAGQGNEKLFF	TGCAGCGCCGGACAGGGCAATGAAAAACTGTTTTTT
TRBD2	TRBV30	TRBJ2-1	.	16	CAWSIMGSGRINEQFF	TGTGCCTGGAGTATTATGGGTAGCGGGCGGATTAATGAGCAGTTCTTC
.	TRBV19	TRBJ1-2	once	15	CASSIGGGYSYGYTF	TGTGCCAGTAGTATCGGGGGTGGGTACTCCTATGGCTACACCTTC
.	TRBV19	TRBJ1-6	.	17	CASSPNTRGVLNSPLHF	TGTGCCAGTAGTCCTAACACCAGGGGTGTTCTTAATTCACCCCTCCACTTT